Shown below are 20 T cell receptor beta chains from a single sample sequenced in a study of cytomegalovirus exposure and HLA in healthy donors. The PCR was carried out with 60 Vbeta primers and 13 Jbeta primers. Some clones are missing from TCRdb's copy, which holds only in-frame ones; the method was immunoSEQ multiplex PCR. The profile covers 97,000 or so clones, with around 80% appearing a single time and 1.4% taken by the ten largest. Source material: PBMCs. All receptors come from a man between 35 and 55 years old in good health and CMV-seronegative.

This chain connects TRBV19 to TRBJ2-5; 7 bases agree with TRBD1. This CDR3 spans 13 amino acids. Germline V lookup: CDR1 LNHDA, CDR2 SQIVND (reference sequence). V lost 5 bases to trimming and J lost 7 bases; unmatched junction nucleotides: 7. CDR3 nucleotides: TGTGCCAGTAGTGGGGACAGCGCTGGGACCCAGTACTTC. It yields the protein CASSGDSAGTQYF. Complete variable domain (other parts from reference TRBV19 and TRBJ2-5): DGGITQSPKYLFRKEGQNVTLSCEQNLNHDAMYWYRQDPGQGLRLIYYSQIVNDFQKGDIAEGYSVSREKKESFPLTVTSAQKNPTAFYLCASSGDSAGTQYFGPGTRLLVL.

This chain links TRBV5-8 with TRBJ2-2; TRBD1 might be the D (6 bases). The CDR3 is made up of 17 amino acids. V was clipped by 3 bases and J by 2 bases, with 17 bases between them. Germline V gives CDR1 SGHTS, CDR2 YDEGEE. The chain's CDR3 is CASSSGTPSYNTGELFF. The CDR3 nucleotides are TGTGCCAGCAGCTCCGGGACACCCTCTTACAACACCGGGGAGCTGTTTTTT. The variable domain in full, with the rest retrieved from reference TRBV5-8 and TRBJ2-2, is EAGVTQSPTHLIKTRGQQATLRCSPISGHTSVYWYQQALGLGLQFLLWYDEGEERNRGNFPPRFSGRQFPNYSSELNVNALELEDSALYLCASSSGTPSYNTGELFFGEGSRLTVL.

The rearrangement joins TRBV2 to TRBJ1-5; D might be TRBD1 (6 bases). This CDR3 has 15 amino acids. Trimming shortened V by 7 bases and J by 0 bases, and 13 bases separated the two germline ends. Germline V gene sequence: CDR1 SNHLY, CDR2 FYNNEI. The DNA of the CDR3 is TGTGCCAGCACCCGGACAGTCCTTAGCAATCAGCCCCAGCATTTT. This sequence encodes CASTRTVLSNQPQHF.

The chain joins TRBV6-5 to TRBJ1-2; no definite D call. This CDR3 comprises 15 residues. Germline V lookup: CDR1 MNHEY, CDR2 SVGAGI. Trimming stripped 3 bases from V and 3 bases from J, with 14 bases between. The CDR3 reads CASSYRQGRDYGYTF. DNA of the CDR3: TGTGCCAGCAGTTATCGACAAGGGAGGGACTATGGCTACACCTTC.

The rearrangement links TRBV18 to TRBJ2-6, with a weak D call TRBD1 (6 bases). Germline V gene sequence: CDR1 KGHSH, CDR2 LQKENI. Trimming left V 1 base short and J 1 base short, with 14 bases between. The CDR3 runs to 18 residues. As DNA, the CDR3 is TGTGCCAGCTCACCACAGATATCTCAGGGGTCTGGGGCCAACGTCCTGACTTTC. Translation gives CASSPQISQGSGANVLTF.

The rearrangement links TRBV7-8 to TRBJ2-2, with 7 bases that match TRBD2. The CDR3 sequence is 14 residues long. J lost 7 bases, V lost 3 bases, and 5 bases had no gene match. Germline values: CDR1 SGHVS, CDR2 FQNEAQ. The CDR3 nucleotides are TGTGCCAGCAGCTTCTACGGGAGGATCGGGGAGCTGTTTTTT. This gives the protein CASSFYGRIGELFF. The full variable domain, with the rest looked up from reference TRBV7-8 and TRBJ2-2, is GAGVSQSPRYKVAKRGQDVALRCDPISGHVSLFWYQQALGQGPEFLTYFQNEAQLDKSGLPSDRFFAERPEGSVSTLKIQRTQQEDSAVYLCASSFYGRIGELFFGEGSRLTVL.

CDR3 DNA: TGTGCCAGCAGCCAAGTTAACGAGCAGTACTTC. Translated, it gives CASSQVNEQYF. V usage is TRBV14 and J usage is TRBJ2-7; unclear D gene. Germline V gene sequence: CDR1 SGHDN, CDR2 FVKESK. This CDR3 is built from 11 residues. Trimming removed 1 base at V and 5 bases at J, with 3 bases between.

This sequence joins TRBV5-6 and TRBJ2-5; 8 bases agree with TRBD1. This CDR3 is built from 15 residues. Per germline, CDR1 SGHDT and CDR2 YYEEEE. With V trimmed by 0 bases and J by 8 bases, 9 bases remained unmatched. The CDR3 coding sequence is TGTGCCAGCAGCTTGGATCGGACAGGGCCCCGAACCCAGTACTTC. It encodes CASSLDRTGPRTQYF.

This rearrangement joins TRBV7-6 to TRBJ1-5, with unresolved D. V was pared by 1 base and J by 8 bases, with 12 bases between. Germline CDR1 SGHVS, CDR2 FNYEAQ. The CDR3 loop spans 14 amino acids. The CDR3 nucleotides read TGTGCCAGCAGCTTAGGCGGGCACGGGGAGCCCCAGCATTTT. Amino acid sequence: CASSLGGHGEPQHF.

This chain joins TRBV20-1 and TRBJ1-4, with D perhaps matching TRBD1 (5 bases). Germline-derived CDR1 and CDR2 are DFQATT and SNEGSKA (reference sequence). The CDR3 runs 11 residues. Trimming stripped 6 bases from V and 10 bases from J, with 12 bases between. The CDR3 DNA reads as TGCAGTGCCAAAACAGGTGTAAAACTGTTTTTT. It specifies CSAKTGVKLFF.

This clone has only a few counts. The V gene is TRBV5-1, the J gene TRBJ1-6; perhaps TRBD1 as D (5 bases). CDR3 length: 12 residues. V was shortened by 0 bases and J by 13 bases, with 8 bases between the two germline ends. Germline V CDR1 and CDR2: SGHRS, YFSETQ. The CDR3 DNA follows: TGCGCCAGCAGCTTGGTAGGGGATCCCCTCCACTTT. Its protein is CASSLVGDPLHF.

The chain is built from TRBV11-3 and TRBJ2-3; TRBD2 is a possible D gene (5 bases). The CDR3 loop spans 16 amino acids. The germline V gene has CDR1 SGHNT and CDR2 YENEEA. Trimming removed 1 base from V and 6 bases from J, with 17 bases in between. Written as DNA, the CDR3 is TGTGCCAGCAGCTTAGGCTCGCGGGTACAACCCGATACGCAGTATTTT. It specifies CASSLGSRVQPDTQYF.

The chain couples TRBV7-2 to TRBJ1-6, with 8 bases identical to TRBD1. This CDR3 is 16 amino acids long. V shed 3 bases and J 7 bases; nucleotides not matched to a gene: 8. Germline assignment: CDR1 SGHTA and CDR2 FQGNSA. DNA for the CDR3: TGTGCCAGCAGCTTCGACAGGGGCGTGAAGAATTCACCCCTCCACTTT. This encodes CASSFDRGVKNSPLHF.

V usage is TRBV5-1 and J usage is TRBJ1-4, with 9 bases lining up with TRBD1. Germline V gene data show CDR1 as SGHRS and CDR2 as YFSETQ. This CDR3 spans 17 amino acids. The trim removed 1 base at V and 4 bases at J, leaving 8 bases unmatched. In nucleotides, the CDR3 is TGCGCCAGCAGCTTGTCTGGGACAGGGCCATTTAATGAAAAACTGTTTTTT. Amino acids: CASSLSGTGPFNEKLFF.

This clone was found once. The chain links TRBV28 to TRBJ2-5; perhaps TRBD2 as D (6 bases). V lost 8 bases and J 1 base, leaving 14 bases between the germline ends. Germline values: CDR1 MDHEN, CDR2 SYDVKM. This CDR3 is built from 14 residues. CDR3 sequence reads: CASQPGTVQETQYF. DNA for the CDR3: TGTGCCAGCCAACCGGGGACTGTCCAAGAGACCCAGTACTTC.

V usage is TRBV27 and J usage is TRBJ1-5; unclear D gene. V gave up 5 bases and J gave up 4 bases, with 9 bases separating them. CDR1 is MNHEY, CDR2 SMNVEV, per germline (reference sequence). The CDR3 is 13 residues long. CDR3 in DNA: TGTGCCAGCAGTGTCCGGGGTAATCAGCCCCAGCATTTT. Translation gives CASSVRGNQPQHF.

In DNA, the CDR3 is TGTGCCAGCACCACGGAGGGTAGGACAGGGGCCACGAACACCGGGGAGCTGTTTTTT. Encoded protein: CASTTEGRTGATNTGELFF. The chain couples TRBV7-2 to TRBJ2-2, with 9 positions matching TRBD1. Looked up from germline, CDR1 is SGHTA and CDR2 is FQGNSA. The CDR3 loop spans 19 amino acids. The V gene end was trimmed by 7 bases and the J gene end by 0 bases; junction bases not matched to a gene: 15.

This clone was found a few times. The V and J genes are TRBV5-1 and TRBJ2-3, with TRBD2 matching 8 bases. Losses at the gene ends were 0 bases for V and 2 bases for J; bases not matched to a gene: 5. Looked up from germline, CDR1 is SGHRS and CDR2 is YFSETQ. The CDR3 runs to 16 residues. The CDR3 here is CASSLAGGGYTDTQYF. In DNA form, the CDR3 reads TGCGCCAGCAGCTTGGCCGGGGGGGGGTACACAGATACGCAGTATTTT.

V usage is TRBV5-6 and J usage is TRBJ1-2; a possible D gene is TRBD1 (6 bases). Germline CDR1 and CDR2: SGHDT and YYEEEE. Deletions cut 4 bases from V and 3 bases from J, with 13 bases between. This CDR3 contains 14 residues. The CDR3 DNA is TGTGCCAGCAGCAGGACAGCGACGGACTATGGCTACACCTTC. Its protein product is CASSRTATDYGYTF.

The genes are TRBV9 and TRBJ1-6, with D uncertain. From germline, CDR1 is SGDLS and CDR2 YYNGEE. This CDR3 has 16 amino acids. Trimming removed 0 bases at V and 7 bases at J, with 14 bases between. CDR3 sequence (DNA): TGTGCCAGCAGCGTAGACGGCCGGGGTTCCAATTCACCCCTCCACTTT. Its translation: CASSVDGRGSNSPLHF.